This entry lists 2 T cell receptor beta chains sequenced from one sample in a study of blood T cell repertoires in COVID-19. Only in-frame clones appear in the TCRdb table, and some are missing; sequencing was by immunoSEQ multiplex PCR. The sample includes tens of thousands of clones, about nine tenths of them seen just once. The sequenced material came from peripheral blood. The receptor set was obtained from a man under 40 with acute or convalescent COVID-19.

CDR3 DNA sequence: TGTGCCAGTAGTAAAGAGTCGGGGATCACTGAAGCTTTCTTT. Amino acids: CASSKESGITEAFF. The V gene is TRBV19, the J gene TRBJ1-1; D not certain. The CDR3 is 14 residues long. Trimming removed 4 bases from V and 4 bases from J, with 13 bases in between. The germline V gene encodes CDR1 LNHDA and CDR2 SQIVND (reference sequence).

CDR3 in DNA: TGTGCCATCAGTGACCCCGGGAGTGCAACTAATGAAAAACTGTTTTTT. It yields the protein CAISDPGSATNEKLFF. The V call is TRBV10-3, the J call TRBJ1-4, with D unresolved. Trimming pared 3 bases from V and 0 bases from J, leaving 11 bases between. Germline CDR1 is ENHRY and CDR2 is SYGVKD. The CDR3 sequence is 16 residues long.